The entry that follows covers one T cell receptor (beta chain) sequence. Per the authors' pipeline: Amplification with reference gene primers provided the estimates of nucleated cell counts. The method was immunoSEQ multiplex PCR; TCRdb's version includes in-frame clones alone and lacks a portion of them. The DNA was the basis for D and trimming; V, J and clone size are from that table. The data contain approximately 220,000 clones, 65% to 85% of them singletons. This sample was taken from a study of blood T cell repertoires in COVID-19. Looking at the study overall: Acute and convalescent COVID-19 samples came from the United States, Italy and Spain.

Sequenced sample: peripheral blood. This clonotype originated in a woman aged 55-69 years with acute or convalescent COVID-19.

The chain's CDR3 is CAWGPPSGGYNEQFF. CDR3 in DNA: TGTGCCTGGGGCCCCCCTAGCGGGGGATACAATGAGCAGTTCTTC. V and J are TRBV30 and TRBJ2-1, with 10 bases fitting TRBD2. CDR1 GTSNPN and CDR2 SVGIG come from the germline V gene (reference sequence). This CDR3 contains 15 residues. With V trimmed by 5 bases and J by 4 bases, 8 bases remained unmatched. The variable domain in full, with the rest retrieved from reference TRBV30 and TRBJ2-1, is SQTIHQWPATLVQPVGSPLSLECTVEGTSNPNLYWYRQAAGRGLQLLFYSVGIGQISSEVPQNLSASRPQDRQFILSSKKLLLSDSGFYLCAWGPPSGGYNEQFFGPGTRLTVL.